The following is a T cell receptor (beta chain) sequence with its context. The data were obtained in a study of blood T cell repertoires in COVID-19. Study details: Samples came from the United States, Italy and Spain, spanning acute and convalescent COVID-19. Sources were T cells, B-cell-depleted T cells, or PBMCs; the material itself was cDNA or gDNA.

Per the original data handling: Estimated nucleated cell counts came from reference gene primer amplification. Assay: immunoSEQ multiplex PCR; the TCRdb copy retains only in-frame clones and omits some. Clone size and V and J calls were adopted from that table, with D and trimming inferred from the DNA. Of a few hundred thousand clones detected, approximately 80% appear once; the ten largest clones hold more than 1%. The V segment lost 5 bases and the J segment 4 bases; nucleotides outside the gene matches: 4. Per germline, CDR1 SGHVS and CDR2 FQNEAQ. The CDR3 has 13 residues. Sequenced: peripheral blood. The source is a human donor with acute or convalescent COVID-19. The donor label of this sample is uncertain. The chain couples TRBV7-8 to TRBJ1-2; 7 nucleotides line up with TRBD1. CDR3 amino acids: CASSGRTGYGYTF. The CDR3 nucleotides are TGTGCCAGCAGCGGGCGGACAGGCTATGGCTACACCTTC.